These T cell receptor beta chains were read from a single sample in a study of blood T cells in healthy people across ages. Each CDR3 protein is one row after TCRdb ran MiXCR on the 5' RACE reads. Here the sample spans 550,000 to 650,000 distinct CDR3 sequences, 25% to 35% being singletons. The sample was blood. The receptors stem from a woman of 80 years or more in good health. CDR3s include the opening cysteine and the closing phenylalanine or tryptophan. The D gene is left open where the match is weak. Size tells how often a clone was seen (once, few, many) or the class of an expanded clone, and some rows leave it out.

clone_size	d_call	j_call	v_call	cdr3_aa	cdr3_nt
many	NA	TRBJ2-7	TRBV12-3/TRBV12-4	CASVQFYEQYF	TGTGCCAGCGTCCAGTTCTACGAGCAGTACTTC
many	NA	TRBJ2-7	TRBV2	CASSPIQTSSTYEQYF	TGTGCCAGCAGTCCCATCCAGACTTCGAGCACCTACGAGCAGTACTTC
many	TRBD2	TRBJ2-5	TRBV27	CASSSPGLEGTQYF	TGTGCCAGCAGTTCCCCGGGACTAGAGGGGACCCAGTACTTC
many	NA	TRBJ1-2	TRBV5-1	CASSPPRLGDGYTF	TGCGCCAGCAGCCCCCCGAGGTTGGGCGATGGCTACACCTTC
many	NA	TRBJ1-2	TRBV30	CASSLGGPNYGYTF	TGTGCCTCCTCTTTGGGGGGCCCTAACTATGGCTACACCTTC
many	NA	TRBJ2-1	TRBV7-9	CASSAWDGSSYNEQFF	TGTGCCAGCAGCGCCTGGGACGGCAGCTCCTACAATGAGCAGTTCTTC
NA	NA	TRBJ1-2	TRBV24-1	CATSDGRLDGGYTF	TGTGCCACCAGTGATGGACGGTTAGACGGCGGCTACACCTTC
NA	TRBD2	TRBJ2-2	TRBV20-1	CSARPAGGFAGELFF	TGCAGTGCTAGGCCAGCGGGGGGTTTCGCCGGGGAGCTGTTTTTT
NA	NA	TRBJ1-1	TRBV4-1	CASSHPLNTEAFF	TGCGCCAGCAGCCATCCCTTGAACACTGAAGCTTTCTTT
many	TRBD1	TRBJ2-5	TRBV6-4	CASSEGTGQGQETQYF	TGTGCCAGCAGTGAAGGGACAGGACAGGGCCAAGAGACCCAGTACTTC
many	NA	TRBJ1-1	TRBV12-3/TRBV12-4	CASSLRFSLTEAFF	TGTGCCAGCAGCCTCAGATTCTCCCTCACTGAAGCTTTCTTT
NA	NA	TRBJ1-1	TRBV7-9	CASTLRSGGPEAFF	TGTGCCAGCACCCTTCGCTCCGGGGGACCTGAAGCTTTCTTT
many	TRBD1	TRBJ1-2	TRBV7-6	CASSPPGQPYGYTF	TGTGCCAGCAGCCCCCCGGGACAGCCTTATGGCTACACCTTC